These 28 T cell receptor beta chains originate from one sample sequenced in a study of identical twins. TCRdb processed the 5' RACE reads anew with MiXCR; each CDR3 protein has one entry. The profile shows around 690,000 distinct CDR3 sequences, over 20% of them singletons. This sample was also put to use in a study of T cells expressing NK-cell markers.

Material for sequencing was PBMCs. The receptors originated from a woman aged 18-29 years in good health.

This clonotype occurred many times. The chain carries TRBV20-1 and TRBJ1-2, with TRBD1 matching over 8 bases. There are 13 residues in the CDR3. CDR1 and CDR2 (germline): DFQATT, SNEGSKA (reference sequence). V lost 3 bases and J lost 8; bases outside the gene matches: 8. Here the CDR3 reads CSASFRGPRGYTF. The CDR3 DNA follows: TGCAGTGCTAGCTTCAGGGGGCCACGGGGCTACACCTTC.

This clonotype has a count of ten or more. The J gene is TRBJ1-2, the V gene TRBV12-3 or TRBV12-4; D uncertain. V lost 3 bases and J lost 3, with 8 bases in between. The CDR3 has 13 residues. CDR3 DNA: TGTGCCAGCAGTTTTCGCACGGACTATGGCTACACCTTC. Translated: CASSFRTDYGYTF.

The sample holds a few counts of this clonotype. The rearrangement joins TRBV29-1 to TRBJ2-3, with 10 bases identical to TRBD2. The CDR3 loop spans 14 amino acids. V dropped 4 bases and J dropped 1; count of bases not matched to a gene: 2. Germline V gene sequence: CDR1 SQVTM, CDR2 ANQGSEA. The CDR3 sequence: CSVATSGGTDTQYF. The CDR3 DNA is TGCAGCGTTGCTACTAGCGGGGGCACAGATACGCAGTATTTT.

CDR3 coding DNA: TGTGCCATCAGCTGGACAGGGATTGACATTCAGTACTTC. Protein sequence: CAISWTGIDIQYF. This sequence joins TRBV10-3 and TRBJ2-4, with 8 bases matching TRBD1. Germline V gene sequence: CDR1 ENHRY, CDR2 SYGVKD. The V and J ends lost 6 bases and 8 bases, in that order; junction bases with no gene match: 6. The CDR3 is 13 amino acids.

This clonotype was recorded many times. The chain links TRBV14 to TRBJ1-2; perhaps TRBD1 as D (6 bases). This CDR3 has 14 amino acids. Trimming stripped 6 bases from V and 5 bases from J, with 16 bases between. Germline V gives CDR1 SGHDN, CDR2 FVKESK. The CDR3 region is CASRPTGMGYGYTF. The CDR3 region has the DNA TGTGCCAGCAGGCCCACAGGGATGGGGTATGGCTACACCTTC.

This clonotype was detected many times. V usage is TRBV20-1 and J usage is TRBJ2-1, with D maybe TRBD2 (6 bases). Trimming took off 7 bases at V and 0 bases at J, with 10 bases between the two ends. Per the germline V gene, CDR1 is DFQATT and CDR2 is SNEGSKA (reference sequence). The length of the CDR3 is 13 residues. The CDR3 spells CSGRDFSYNEQFF. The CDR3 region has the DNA TGCAGTGGTCGGGACTTCTCCTACAATGAGCAGTTCTTC.

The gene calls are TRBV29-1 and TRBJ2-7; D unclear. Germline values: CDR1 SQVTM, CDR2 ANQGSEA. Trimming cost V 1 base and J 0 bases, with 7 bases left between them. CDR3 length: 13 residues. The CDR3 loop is CSVEVGPSYEQYF. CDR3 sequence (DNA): TGCAGCGTTGAAGTTGGGCCCTCCTACGAGCAGTACTTC.

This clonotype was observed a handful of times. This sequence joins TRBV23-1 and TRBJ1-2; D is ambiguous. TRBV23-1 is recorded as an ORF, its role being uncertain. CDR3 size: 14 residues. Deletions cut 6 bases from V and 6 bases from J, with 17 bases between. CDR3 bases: TGCGCCAGCAGCCTCCCTGGGAGGGAAAATGGCTACACCTTC. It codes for CASSLPGRENGYTF.

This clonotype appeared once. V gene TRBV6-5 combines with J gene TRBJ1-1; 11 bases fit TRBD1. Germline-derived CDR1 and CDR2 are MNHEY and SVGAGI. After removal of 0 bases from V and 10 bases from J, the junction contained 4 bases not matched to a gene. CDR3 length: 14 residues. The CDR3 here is CASSYSGTGGRAFF. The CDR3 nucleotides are TGTGCCAGCAGTTACTCCGGGACAGGGGGTCGAGCTTTCTTT.

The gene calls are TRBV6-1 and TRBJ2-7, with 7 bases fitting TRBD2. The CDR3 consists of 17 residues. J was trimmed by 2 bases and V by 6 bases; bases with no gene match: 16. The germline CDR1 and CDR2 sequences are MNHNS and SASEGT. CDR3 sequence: CASSLRDYGTSTYEQYF. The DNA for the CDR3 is TGTGCCAGCAGCCTCCGGGACTATGGGACCTCAACCTACGAGCAGTACTTC.

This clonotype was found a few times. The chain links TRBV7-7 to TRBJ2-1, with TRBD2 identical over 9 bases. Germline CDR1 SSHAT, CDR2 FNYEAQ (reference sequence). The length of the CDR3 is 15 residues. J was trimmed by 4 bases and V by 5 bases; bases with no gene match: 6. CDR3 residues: CASSRSSGNYNEQFF. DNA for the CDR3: TGTGCCAGCAGCAGATCTAGCGGGAATTACAATGAGCAGTTCTTC.

CDR3 protein: CASRSGLLTGNEQFF. Written as DNA, the CDR3 is TGTGCCAGCAGGTCGGGACTATTGACCGGCAATGAGCAGTTCTTC. The rearrangement links TRBV11-2 to TRBJ2-1; 7 bases fit TRBD2. The CDR3 has 15 amino acids. CDR1 is SGHAT and CDR2 is FQNNGV in the germline V gene. V dropped 6 bases and J dropped 6; count of bases not matched to a gene: 11.

This CDR3 reads CASRIHRGSKQYF. The CDR3 DNA reads as TGTGCCAGCAGGATCCACAGGGGATCGAAGCAGTACTTC. This chain uses TRBV12-3 or TRBV12-4 with TRBJ2-7, with 7 bases fitting TRBD1. With 6 bases clipped from V and 8 bases from J, the junction kept 10 bases outside the gene matches. The CDR3 sequence is 13 residues long.

The CDR3 DNA is TGTGCCAGTAGTGCGGACAGAAGGGGCGAGCAGTACTTC. It yields the protein CASSADRRGEQYF. The genes are TRBV19 and TRBJ2-7; D might be TRBD1 (6 bases). Per the germline V gene, CDR1 is LNHDA and CDR2 is SQIVND (reference sequence). With 5 bases removed from V and 6 bases from J, the gap between germline ends came to 14 bases. The CDR3 runs 13 residues.

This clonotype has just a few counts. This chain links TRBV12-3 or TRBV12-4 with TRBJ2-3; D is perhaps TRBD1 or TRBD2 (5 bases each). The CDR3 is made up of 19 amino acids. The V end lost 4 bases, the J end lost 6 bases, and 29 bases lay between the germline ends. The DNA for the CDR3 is TGTGCCAGCAGTTCGGACACCCGAGGGCCGCGACATCGCAGGGATACGCAGTATTTT. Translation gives CASSSDTRGPRHRRDTQYF.

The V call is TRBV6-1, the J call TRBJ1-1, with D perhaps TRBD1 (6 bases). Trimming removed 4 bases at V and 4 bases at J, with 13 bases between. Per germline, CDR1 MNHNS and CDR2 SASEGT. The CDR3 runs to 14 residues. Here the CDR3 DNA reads TGTGCCAGCAGTGGGATCCAGGGGAGCACTGAAGCTTTCTTT. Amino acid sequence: CASSGIQGSTEAFF.

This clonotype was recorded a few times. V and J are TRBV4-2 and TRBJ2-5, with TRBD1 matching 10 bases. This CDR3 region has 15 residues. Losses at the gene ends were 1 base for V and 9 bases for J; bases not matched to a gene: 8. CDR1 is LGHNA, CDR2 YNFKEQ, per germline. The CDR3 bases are TGTGCCAGCAGCCAAGGGGACAGGGGACCCGGGGCCCAGTACTTC. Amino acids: CASSQGDRGPGAQYF.

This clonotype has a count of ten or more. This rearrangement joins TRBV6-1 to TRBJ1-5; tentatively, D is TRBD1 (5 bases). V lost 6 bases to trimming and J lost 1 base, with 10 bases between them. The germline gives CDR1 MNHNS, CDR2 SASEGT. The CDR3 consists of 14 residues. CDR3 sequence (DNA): TGTGCCAGCAGCCTACGACAGAGCAATCAGCCCCAGCATTTT. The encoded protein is CASSLRQSNQPQHF.

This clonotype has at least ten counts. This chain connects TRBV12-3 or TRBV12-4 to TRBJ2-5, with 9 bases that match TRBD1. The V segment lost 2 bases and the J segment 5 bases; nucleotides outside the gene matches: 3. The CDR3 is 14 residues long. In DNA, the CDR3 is TGTGCCAGCAGTTTAAGGGGACAGGGTGAGACCCAGTACTTC. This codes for CASSLRGQGETQYF.

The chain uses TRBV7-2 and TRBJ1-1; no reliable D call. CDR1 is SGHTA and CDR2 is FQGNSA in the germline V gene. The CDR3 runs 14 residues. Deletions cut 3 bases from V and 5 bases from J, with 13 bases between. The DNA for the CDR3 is TGTGCCAGCAGCTTGTTCGGGCGAGAAACTGAAGCTTTCTTT. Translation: CASSLFGRETEAFF.

CDR3 in DNA: TGTGCCATCAGTGAGTTCTCCCCGAAATACTCAAATACGCAGTATTTT. Amino acids: CAISEFSPKYSNTQYF. The chain employs TRBV10-3 and TRBJ2-3; no reliable D call. CDR1 and CDR2 (germline): ENHRY, SYGVKD. The CDR3 contains 16 residues. The ends were cut back, 1 base at V and 7 bases at J, with 18 bases in the middle.

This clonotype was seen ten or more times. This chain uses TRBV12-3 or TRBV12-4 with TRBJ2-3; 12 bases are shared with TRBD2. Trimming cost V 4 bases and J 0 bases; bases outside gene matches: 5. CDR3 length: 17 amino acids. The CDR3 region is CASSSSGLAGSTDTQYF. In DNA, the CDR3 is TGTGCCAGCAGTTCCTCCGGACTAGCGGGAAGCACAGATACGCAGTATTTT.

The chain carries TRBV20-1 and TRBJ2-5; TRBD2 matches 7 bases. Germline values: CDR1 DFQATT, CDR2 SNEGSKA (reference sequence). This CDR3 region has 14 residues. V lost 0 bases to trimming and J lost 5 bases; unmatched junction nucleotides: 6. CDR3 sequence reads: CSARDAGEGETQYF. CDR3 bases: TGCAGTGCTAGAGATGCGGGAGAAGGGGAGACCCAGTACTTC.

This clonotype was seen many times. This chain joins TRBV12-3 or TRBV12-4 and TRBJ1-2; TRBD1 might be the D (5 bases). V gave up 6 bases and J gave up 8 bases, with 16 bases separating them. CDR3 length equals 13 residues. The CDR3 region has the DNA TGTGCCAGCAGGGGGGACGGGCCTTTAGGCTACACCTTC. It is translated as CASRGDGPLGYTF.

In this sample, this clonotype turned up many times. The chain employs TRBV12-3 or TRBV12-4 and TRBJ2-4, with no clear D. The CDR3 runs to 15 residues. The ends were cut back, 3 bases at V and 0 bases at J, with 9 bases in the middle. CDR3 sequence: CASSLRRLAKNIQYF. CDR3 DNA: TGTGCCAGCAGTTTGCGGAGATTAGCCAAAAACATTCAGTACTTC.

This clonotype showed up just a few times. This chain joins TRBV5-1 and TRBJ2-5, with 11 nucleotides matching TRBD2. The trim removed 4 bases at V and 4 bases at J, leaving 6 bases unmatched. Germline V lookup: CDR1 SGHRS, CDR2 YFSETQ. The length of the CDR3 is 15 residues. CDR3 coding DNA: TGCGCCAGCAGCAACACCGGGACTAGCGGAGAGACCCAGTACTTC. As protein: CASSNTGTSGETQYF.

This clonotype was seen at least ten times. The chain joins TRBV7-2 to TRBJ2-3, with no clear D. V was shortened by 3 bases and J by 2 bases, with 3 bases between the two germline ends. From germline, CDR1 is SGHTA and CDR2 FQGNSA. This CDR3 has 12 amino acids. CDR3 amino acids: CASSFNTDTQYF. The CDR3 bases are TGTGCCAGCAGCTTCAACACAGATACGCAGTATTTT.

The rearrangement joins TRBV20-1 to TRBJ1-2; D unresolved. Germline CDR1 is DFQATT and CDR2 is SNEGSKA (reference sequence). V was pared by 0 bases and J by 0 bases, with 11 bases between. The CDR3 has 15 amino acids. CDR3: CSARDNTIPNYGYTF. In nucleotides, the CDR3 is TGCAGTGCTAGAGATAATACCATCCCTAACTATGGCTACACCTTC.